This TCR beta chain was profiled in a study of blood T cell repertoires in COVID-19. The table came from immunoSEQ multiplex PCR; TCRdb's copy has only in-frame clones and leaves some out. The sample comprises hundreds of thousands of clones, 80% to 90% of which are singletons, and approximately 1.8% rests with the top ten. Germline CDR1 reads SGHTA; CDR2 reads FQGNSA. The V and J ends lost 5 bases and 4 bases respectively, with 15 bases between them. The CDR3 is 14 amino acids. The sample taken for sequencing was PBMCs or T cells enriched from blood (not recorded which). The TCR sequence derives from a man between 35 and 55 years old in a cohort exposed to, infected with or recovered from COVID-19 (not recorded which). The chain employs TRBV7-2 and TRBJ2-7, with D possibly matching TRBD1 (6 bases). CDR3 nucleotide sequence: TGTGCCAGCAGCCCTAAACAGGGCGGATACGAGCAGTACTTC. As protein: CASSPKQGGYEQYF. The full variable domain, with the rest looked up from reference TRBV7-2 and TRBJ2-7, is GAGVSQSPSNKVTEKGKDVELRCDPISGHTALYWYRQSLGQGLEFLIYFQGNSAPDKSGLPSDRFSAERTGGSVSTLTIQRTQQEDSAVYLCASSPKQGGYEQYFGPGTRLTVT.